Sequencing of this T cell receptor (beta chain) was carried out in a study of tumor and adjacent non-tumor tissue in lung cancer. Study results and limitations: TCR diversity was significantly greater in tumor than normal lung tissue.

This CDR3 comprises 14 residues. CDR1 is SGHNT and CDR2 is YYREEE in the germline V gene (reference sequence). This clonotype has only one observation. The antigen remains unidentified. The junction departs from the called germline gene at one end, perhaps through a read error. TCRbeta libraries were built with three rounds of nested PCR, modified from ARM-PCR. TCRdb independently ran MiXCR on the multiplex PCR reads; one entry per CDR3 protein. This sample has about 98,000 distinct CDR3 sequences, with 80% found just once. No cell sorting was done before RNA was extracted from the tissue. The normal lung tissue was taken more than 3 cm from the tumor edge.

The sequence came from a man in his sixties with small cell lung cancer. Sequenced: distant non-tumor lung tissue. The chain has TRBV5-4 and TRBJ1-1; the match to TRBD1 covers 10 bases. CDR3 protein: CANSHGQGDAEAFF. DNA for the CDR3: TGTGCCAACAGCCATGGACAGGGGGATGCTGAAGCTTTCTTT.